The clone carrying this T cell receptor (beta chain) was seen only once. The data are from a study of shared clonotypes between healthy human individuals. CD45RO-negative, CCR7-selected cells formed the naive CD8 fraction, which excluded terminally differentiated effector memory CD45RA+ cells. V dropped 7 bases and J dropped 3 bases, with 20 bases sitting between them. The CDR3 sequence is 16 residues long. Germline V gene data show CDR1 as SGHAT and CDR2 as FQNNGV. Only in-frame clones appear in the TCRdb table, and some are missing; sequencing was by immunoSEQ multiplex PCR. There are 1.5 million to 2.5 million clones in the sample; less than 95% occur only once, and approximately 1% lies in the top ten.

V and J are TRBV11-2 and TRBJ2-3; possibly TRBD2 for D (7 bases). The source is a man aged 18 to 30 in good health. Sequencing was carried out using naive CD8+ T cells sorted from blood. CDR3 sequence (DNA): TGTGCCAGCACCCCTGCGGGGGCAATGAGGACAGATACGCAGTATTTT. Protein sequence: CASTPAGAMRTDTQYF.